This T cell receptor beta chain was observed in a study of T cells in Graves' hyperthyroidism and ophthalmopathy. About this clonotype itself: Its antigen remains unidentified.

Study-level results: Expanded thyroid clonotypes (above 0.001) were mostly also found in blood. Prediction of ophthalmopathy progression came a median around 6 months pre-onset.

Patients having uncontrolled infection, another autoimmune disease, pregnancy or lactation were not included. Diagnoses used clinical symptoms, serum thyroxine and TRAb, thyroid ultrasound and orbital computed tomography. V dropped 7 bases and J dropped 2 bases, with 15 bases sitting between them. The CDR3 has 13 residues. Germline values: CDR1 DFQATT, CDR2 SNEGSKA (reference sequence). There were TCR beta CDR3 regions amplified from RNA transcripts. In the first-round RT-PCR of the TCR CDR3, the HTBI primer set was used. TCRdb re-called the multiplex PCR reads through MiXCR, storing one row per CDR3 protein. The sample contains roughly 500,000 distinct CDR3 sequences, around 42% of which appear only once.

The genes are TRBV20-1 and TRBJ2-7; D tentatively reads TRBD1 or TRBD2 (5 bases each). Material for sequencing was peripheral blood or thyroid tissue (not recorded which). This receptor was identified in an adult woman with Graves' disease, either hyperthyroidism or ophthalmopathy (not recorded which). In DNA, the CDR3 is TGCAGTGTCGGGGCCCTTAACCCCTACGAGCAGTACTTC. As protein: CSVGALNPYEQYF.